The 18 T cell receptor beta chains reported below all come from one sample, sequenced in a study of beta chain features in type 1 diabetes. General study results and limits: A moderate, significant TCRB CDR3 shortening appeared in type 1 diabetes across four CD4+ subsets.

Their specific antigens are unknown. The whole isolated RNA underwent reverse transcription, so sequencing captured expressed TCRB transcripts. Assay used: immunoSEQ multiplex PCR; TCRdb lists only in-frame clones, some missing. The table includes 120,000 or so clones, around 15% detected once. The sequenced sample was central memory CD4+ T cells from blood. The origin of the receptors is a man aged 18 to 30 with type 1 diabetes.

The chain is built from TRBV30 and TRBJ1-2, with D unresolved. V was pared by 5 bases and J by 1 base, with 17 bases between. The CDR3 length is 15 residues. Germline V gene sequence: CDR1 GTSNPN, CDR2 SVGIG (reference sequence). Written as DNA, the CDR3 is TGTGCCTGGGAAAAGGGATGGCAATTTAACTATGGCTACACCTTC. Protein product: CAWEKGWQFNYGYTF.

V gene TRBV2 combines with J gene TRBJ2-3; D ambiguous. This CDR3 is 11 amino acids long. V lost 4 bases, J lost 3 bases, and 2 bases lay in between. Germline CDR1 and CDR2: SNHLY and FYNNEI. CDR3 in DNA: TGTGCCAGCAGTGCGACAGATACGCAGTATTTT. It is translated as CASSATDTQYF.

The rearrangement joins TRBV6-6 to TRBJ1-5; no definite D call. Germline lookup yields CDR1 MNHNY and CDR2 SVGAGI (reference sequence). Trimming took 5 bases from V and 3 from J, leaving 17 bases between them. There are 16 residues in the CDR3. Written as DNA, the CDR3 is TGTGCCAGCAGTACTAAATACGGGAGGGACAATCAGCCCCAGCATTTT. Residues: CASSTKYGRDNQPQHF.

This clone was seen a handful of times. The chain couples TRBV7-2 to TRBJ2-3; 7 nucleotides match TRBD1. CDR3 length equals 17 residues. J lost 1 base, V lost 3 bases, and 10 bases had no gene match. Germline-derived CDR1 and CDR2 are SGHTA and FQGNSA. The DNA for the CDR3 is TGTGCCAGCAGCTTCAGGCAGGGGGTGAGTGGCACAGATACGCAGTATTTT. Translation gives CASSFRQGVSGTDTQYF.

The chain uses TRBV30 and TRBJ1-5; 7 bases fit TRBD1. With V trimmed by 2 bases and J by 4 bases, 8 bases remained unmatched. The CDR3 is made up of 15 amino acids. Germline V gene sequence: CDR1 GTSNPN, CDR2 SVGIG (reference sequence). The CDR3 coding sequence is TGTGCCTGGAGTTACAGGGGAATAGGAAATCAGCCCCAGCATTTT. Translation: CAWSYRGIGNQPQHF.

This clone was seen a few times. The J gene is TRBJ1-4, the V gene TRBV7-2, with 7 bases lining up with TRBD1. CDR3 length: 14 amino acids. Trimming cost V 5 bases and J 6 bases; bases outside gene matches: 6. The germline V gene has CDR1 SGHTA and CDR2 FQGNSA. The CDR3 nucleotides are TGTGCCAGCAGCCGAGACAGGGCCTATGAAAAACTGTTTTTT. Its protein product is CASSRDRAYEKLFF.

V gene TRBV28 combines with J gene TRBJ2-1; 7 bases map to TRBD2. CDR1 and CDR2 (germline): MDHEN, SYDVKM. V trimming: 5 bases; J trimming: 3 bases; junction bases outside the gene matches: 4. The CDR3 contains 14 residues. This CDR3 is CASSGGGIYNEQFF. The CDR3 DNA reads TGTGCCAGCAGTGGCGGGGGAATCTACAATGAGCAGTTCTTC.

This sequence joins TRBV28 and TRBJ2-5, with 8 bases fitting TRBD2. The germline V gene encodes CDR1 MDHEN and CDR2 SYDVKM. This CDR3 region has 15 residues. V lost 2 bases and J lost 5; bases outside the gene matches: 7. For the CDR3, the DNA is TGTGCCAGCAGTTTAGCGGGGGGAGGAAAGGAGACCCAGTACTTC. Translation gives CASSLAGGGKETQYF.

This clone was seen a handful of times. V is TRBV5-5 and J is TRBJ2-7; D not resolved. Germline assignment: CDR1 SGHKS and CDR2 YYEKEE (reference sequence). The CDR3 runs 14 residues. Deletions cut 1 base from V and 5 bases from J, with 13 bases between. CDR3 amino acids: CASSLQQVPDEQYF. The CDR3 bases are TGTGCCAGCAGCTTGCAGCAGGTTCCCGACGAGCAGTACTTC.

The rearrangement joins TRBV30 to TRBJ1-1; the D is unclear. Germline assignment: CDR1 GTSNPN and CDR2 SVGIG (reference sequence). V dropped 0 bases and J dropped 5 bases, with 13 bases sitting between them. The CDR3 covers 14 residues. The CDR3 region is CAWSVYGLRTEAFF. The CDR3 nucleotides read TGTGCCTGGAGTGTATATGGACTTAGAACTGAAGCTTTCTTT.

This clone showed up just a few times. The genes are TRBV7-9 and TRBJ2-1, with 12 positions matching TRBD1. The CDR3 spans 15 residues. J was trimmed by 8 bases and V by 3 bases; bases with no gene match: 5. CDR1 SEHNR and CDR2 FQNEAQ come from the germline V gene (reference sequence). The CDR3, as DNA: TGTGCCAGCAGCTTGCCGGGACAGGGGGCCGATGAGCAGTTCTTC. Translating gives CASSLPGQGADEQFF.

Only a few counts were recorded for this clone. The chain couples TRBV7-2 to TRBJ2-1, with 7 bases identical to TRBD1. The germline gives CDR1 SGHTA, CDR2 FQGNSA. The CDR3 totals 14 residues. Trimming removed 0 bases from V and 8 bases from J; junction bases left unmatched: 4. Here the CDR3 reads CASSLAPGQDEQFF. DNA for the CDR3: TGTGCCAGCAGCTTAGCGCCCGGACAGGATGAGCAGTTCTTC.

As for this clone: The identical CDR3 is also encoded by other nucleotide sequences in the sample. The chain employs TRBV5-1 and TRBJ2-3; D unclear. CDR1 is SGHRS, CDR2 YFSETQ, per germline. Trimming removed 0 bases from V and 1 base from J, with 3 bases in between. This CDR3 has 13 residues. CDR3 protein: CASSLGGTDTQYF. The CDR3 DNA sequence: TGCGCCAGCAGCTTGGGTGGCACAGATACGCAGTATTTT.

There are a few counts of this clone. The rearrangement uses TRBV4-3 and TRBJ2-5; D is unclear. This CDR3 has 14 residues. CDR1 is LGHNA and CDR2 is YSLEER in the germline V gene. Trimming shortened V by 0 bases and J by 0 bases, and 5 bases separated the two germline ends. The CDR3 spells CASSQEGYQETQYF. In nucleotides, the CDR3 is TGCGCCAGCAGCCAAGAGGGATACCAAGAGACCCAGTACTTC.

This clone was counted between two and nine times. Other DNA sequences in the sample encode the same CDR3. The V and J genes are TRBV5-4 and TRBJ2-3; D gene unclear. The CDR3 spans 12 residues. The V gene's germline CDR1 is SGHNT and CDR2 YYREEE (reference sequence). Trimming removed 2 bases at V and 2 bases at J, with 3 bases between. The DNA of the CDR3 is TGTGCCAGCAGCTTAGACACAGATACGCAGTATTTT. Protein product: CASSLDTDTQYF.

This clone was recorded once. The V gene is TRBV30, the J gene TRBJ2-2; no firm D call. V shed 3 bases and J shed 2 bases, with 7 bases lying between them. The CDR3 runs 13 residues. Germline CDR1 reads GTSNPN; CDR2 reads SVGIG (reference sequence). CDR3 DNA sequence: TGTGCCTGGAGCCCACCAAACACCGGGGAGCTGTTTTTT. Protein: CAWSPPNTGELFF.

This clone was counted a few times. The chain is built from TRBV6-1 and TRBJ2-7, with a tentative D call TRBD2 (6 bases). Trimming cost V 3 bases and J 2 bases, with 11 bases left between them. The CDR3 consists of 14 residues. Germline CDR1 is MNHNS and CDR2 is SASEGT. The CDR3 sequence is CASSDPGLAYEQYF. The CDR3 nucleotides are TGTGCCAGCAGTGACCCGGGACTGGCCTACGAGCAGTACTTC.

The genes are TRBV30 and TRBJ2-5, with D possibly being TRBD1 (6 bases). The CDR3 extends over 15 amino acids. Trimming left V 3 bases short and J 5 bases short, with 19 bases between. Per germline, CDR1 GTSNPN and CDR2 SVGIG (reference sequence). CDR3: CAWSRATGGFETQYF. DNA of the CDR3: TGTGCCTGGAGCCGCGCGACAGGAGGCTTCGAGACCCAGTACTTC. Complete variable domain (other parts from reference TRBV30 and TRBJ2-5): SQTIHQWPATLVQPVGSPLSLECTVEGTSNPNLYWYRQAAGRGLQLLFYSVGIGQISSEVPQNLSASRPQDRQFILSSKKLLLSDSGFYLCAWSRATGGFETQYFGPGTRLLVL.